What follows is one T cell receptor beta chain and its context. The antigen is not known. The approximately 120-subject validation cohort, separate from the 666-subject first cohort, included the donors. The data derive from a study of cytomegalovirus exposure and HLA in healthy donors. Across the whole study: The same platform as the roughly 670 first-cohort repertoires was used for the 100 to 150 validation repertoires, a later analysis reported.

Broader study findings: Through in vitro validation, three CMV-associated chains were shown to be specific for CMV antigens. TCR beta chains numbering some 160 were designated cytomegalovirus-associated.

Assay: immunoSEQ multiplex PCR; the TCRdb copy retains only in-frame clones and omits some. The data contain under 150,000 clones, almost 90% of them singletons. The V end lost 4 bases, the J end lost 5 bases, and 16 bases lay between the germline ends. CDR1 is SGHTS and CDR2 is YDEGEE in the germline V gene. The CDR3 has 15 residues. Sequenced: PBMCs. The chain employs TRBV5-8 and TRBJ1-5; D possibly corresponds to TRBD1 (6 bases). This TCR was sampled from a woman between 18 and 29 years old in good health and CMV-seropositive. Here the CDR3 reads CASSHGQFGDQPQHF. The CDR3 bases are TGTGCCAGCAGCCATGGACAGTTTGGGGATCAGCCCCAGCATTTT.